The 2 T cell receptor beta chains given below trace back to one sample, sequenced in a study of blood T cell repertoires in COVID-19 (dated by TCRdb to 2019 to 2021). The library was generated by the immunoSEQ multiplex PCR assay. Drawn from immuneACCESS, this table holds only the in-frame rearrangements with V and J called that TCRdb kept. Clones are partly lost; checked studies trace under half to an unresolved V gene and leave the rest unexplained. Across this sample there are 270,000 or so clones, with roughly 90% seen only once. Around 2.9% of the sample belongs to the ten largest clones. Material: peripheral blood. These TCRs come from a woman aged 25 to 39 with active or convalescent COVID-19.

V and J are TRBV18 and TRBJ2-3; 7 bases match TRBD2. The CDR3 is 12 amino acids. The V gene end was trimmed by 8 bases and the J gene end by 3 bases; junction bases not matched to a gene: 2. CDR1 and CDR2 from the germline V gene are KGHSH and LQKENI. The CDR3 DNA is TGTGCCAGCGGGGGGGGTACAGATACGCAGTATTTT. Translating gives CASGGGTDTQYF.

The DNA for the CDR3 is TGTGCCAGCAGCCCCACATCCTATAATTCACCCCTCCACTTT. This translates into CASSPTSYNSPLHF. The rearrangement links TRBV13 to TRBJ1-6; no firm D call. Germline-derived CDR1 and CDR2 are PRHDT and FYEKMQ (reference sequence). V lost 5 bases and J 1 base, leaving 6 bases between the germline ends. This CDR3 spans 14 amino acids. The full variable domain, with the rest looked up from reference TRBV13 and TRBJ1-6, is AAGVIQSPRHLIKEKRETATLKCYPIPRHDTVYWYQQGPGQDPQFLISFYEKMQSDKGSIPDRFSAQQFSDYHSELNMSSLELGDSALYFCASSPTSYNSPLHFGNGTRLTVT.